A selection of T cell receptor beta chains follows, all from one sample in a study of long-term antiretroviral therapy in people with HIV. Assay used: immunoSEQ multiplex PCR; TCRdb lists only in-frame clones, some missing. The sample yields 20,000 to 25,000 clones, about 92% seen once. This sample comprised unsorted PBMCs, obtained 4.4 years after starting antiretroviral therapy. These receptors all come from a woman aged 45-65 years with HIV. The CDR3 runs from the conserved cysteine through the conserved F or W. The order of the fields is D gene, V gene, J gene, clone size, CDR3 DNA, CDR3 protein. A D gene is named only where the DNA matches it firmly. Not every row has a clone size; where given, it reads once, few, many or a size class.

D gene: TRBD1
V gene: TRBV29-1
J gene: TRBJ2-5
clone size: -
CDR3 DNA: TGCAGCGTCGTCCGGGACAGGGTGGGAGAGACCCAGTACTTC
CDR3 protein: CSVVRDRVGETQYF

D gene: -
V gene: TRBV7-3
J gene: TRBJ2-2
clone size: -
CDR3 DNA: TGTGCCAGCAGCTTTGGAGGGTCCGGGGAGCTGTTTTTT
CDR3 protein: CASSFGGSGELFF

D gene: -
V gene: TRBV14
J gene: TRBJ2-5
clone size: -
CDR3 DNA: TGTGCCAGCAGCCAAGAGGAGTTCCAAGAGACCCAGTACTTC
CDR3 protein: CASSQEEFQETQYF

D gene: -
V gene: TRBV30
J gene: TRBJ1-3
clone size: -
CDR3 DNA: TGTGCCTGGAGTACCACCCGTGGAAACACCATATATTTT
CDR3 protein: CAWSTTRGNTIYF

D gene: TRBD2
V gene: TRBV9
J gene: TRBJ2-1
clone size: -
CDR3 DNA: TGTGCCAGCAGCGTAGCTGAACTAGCGGCTTTTTACAATGAGCAGTTCTTC
CDR3 protein: CASSVAELAAFYNEQFF

D gene: TRBD2
V gene: TRBV7-2
J gene: TRBJ2-7
clone size: few
CDR3 DNA: TGTGCCAGCAGCTCCCCGGGACTAGCCTACGAGCAGTACTTC
CDR3 protein: CASSSPGLAYEQYF

D gene: TRBD2
V gene: TRBV7-9
J gene: TRBJ2-1
clone size: -
CDR3 DNA: TGTGCCAGCAGGGCAGCGCTAGCGGGGGGGCCCAATGAGCAGTTCTTC
CDR3 protein: CASRAALAGGPNEQFF

D gene: -
V gene: TRBV2
J gene: TRBJ2-5
clone size: -
CDR3 DNA: TGTGCCAGCAGTTTGCCGCTGGGGGCTCCTTTTGAGACCCAGTACTTC
CDR3 protein: CASSLPLGAPFETQYF

D gene: TRBD2
V gene: TRBV2
J gene: TRBJ2-3
clone size: -
CDR3 DNA: TGTGCCAGCAGAGAGACTAGCGGACGCACAGATACGCAGTATTTT
CDR3 protein: CASRETSGRTDTQYF

D gene: TRBD1
V gene: TRBV2
J gene: TRBJ1-5
clone size: -
CDR3 DNA: TGTGCCAGCAGTGGACAGGGAATCAATCAGCCCCAGCATTTT
CDR3 protein: CASSGQGINQPQHF

D gene: -
V gene: TRBV25-1
J gene: TRBJ2-5
clone size: -
CDR3 DNA: TGTGCCAGCAGAGGACCGACAGAGACCGAGACCCAGTACTTC
CDR3 protein: CASRGPTETETQYF

D gene: TRBD1
V gene: TRBV29-1
J gene: TRBJ2-3
clone size: -
CDR3 DNA: TGCAGCGGAGGGACAGGGGATAGGGATACGCAGTATTTT
CDR3 protein: CSGGTGDRDTQYF

D gene: -
V gene: TRBV5-1
J gene: TRBJ2-5
clone size: -
CDR3 DNA: TGCGCCAGCAGCTTGGCCAATGGGGGGTCGTCAGAGACCCAGTACTTC
CDR3 protein: CASSLANGGSSETQYF

D gene: TRBD1
V gene: TRBV11-3
J gene: TRBJ1-2
clone size: -
CDR3 DNA: TGTGCCAGCAGCTTGGGACAGGGCTGGGGGAACTATGGCTACACCTTC
CDR3 protein: CASSLGQGWGNYGYTF

D gene: -
V gene: TRBV2
J gene: TRBJ2-7
clone size: -
CDR3 DNA: TGTGCCAGCAGAGCCGGGGCTTACGAGCAGTACTTC
CDR3 protein: CASRAGAYEQYF

D gene: -
V gene: TRBV14
J gene: TRBJ1-4
clone size: medium-sized
CDR3 DNA: TGTGCCAGCAGCCAATGGTCGAGGACAGACCCAACTAATGAAAAACTGTTTTTT
CDR3 protein: CASSQWSRTDPTNEKLFF

D gene: -
V gene: TRBV18
J gene: TRBJ2-7
clone size: -
CDR3 DNA: TGTGCCAGCTCATCACGACTGGACAGAGCCTACGAGCAGTACTTC
CDR3 protein: CASSSRLDRAYEQYF

D gene: TRBD1
V gene: TRBV30
J gene: TRBJ1-2
clone size: -
CDR3 DNA: TGTGCCTGGAGTGTCAGGGGGATCGGCTATGGCTACACCTTC
CDR3 protein: CAWSVRGIGYGYTF

D gene: -
V gene: TRBV6-5
J gene: TRBJ1-2
clone size: -
CDR3 DNA: TGTGCCAGCAGTTCTTTCGGACGGAGCTCTAACTATGGCTACACCTTC
CDR3 protein: CASSSFGRSSNYGYTF

D gene: -
V gene: TRBV27
J gene: TRBJ2-3
clone size: -
CDR3 DNA: TGTGCCAGCAGTTTATCGATAAACGCCCCGGGACTGATCACAGATACGCAGTATTTT
CDR3 protein: CASSLSINAPGLITDTQYF

D gene: TRBD1
V gene: TRBV27
J gene: TRBJ1-6
clone size: -
CDR3 DNA: TGTGCCAGCAGCCTCAGGGGGCAAGGTTCACCCCTCCACTTT
CDR3 protein: CASSLRGQGSPLHF

D gene: -
V gene: TRBV2
J gene: TRBJ2-7
clone size: few
CDR3 DNA: TGTGCCAGCAGGGAGGACAGCTCCTACGAGCAGTACTTC
CDR3 protein: CASREDSSYEQYF

D gene: TRBD1
V gene: TRBV19
J gene: TRBJ1-5
clone size: -
CDR3 DNA: TGTGCCAGTGGCCGGGGGGACGGGACAGCTGACAATCAGCCCCAGCATTTT
CDR3 protein: CASGRGDGTADNQPQHF

D gene: TRBD2
V gene: TRBV11-3
J gene: TRBJ2-2
clone size: -
CDR3 DNA: TGTGCCAGCAGCTTAGATGGGAGGGCCACCGGGGAGCTGTTTTTT
CDR3 protein: CASSLDGRATGELFF

D gene: -
V gene: TRBV6-1
J gene: TRBJ1-2
clone size: -
CDR3 DNA: TGTGCCAGCAGTGAAGCGCAGGGTATGGGCTATGGCTACACCTTC
CDR3 protein: CASSEAQGMGYGYTF

D gene: TRBD1
V gene: TRBV7-9
J gene: TRBJ1-1
clone size: once
CDR3 DNA: TGTGCCAGCAGCAATGTTGGGACAGGGGGCACTGAAGCTTTCTTT
CDR3 protein: CASSNVGTGGTEAFF

D gene: TRBD1
V gene: TRBV6-5
J gene: TRBJ1-1
clone size: -
CDR3 DNA: TGTGCCAGCAGGCCCCCCGCAGGGGGCAACACTGAAGCTTTCTTT
CDR3 protein: CASRPPAGGNTEAFF

D gene: TRBD1
V gene: TRBV13
J gene: TRBJ2-2
clone size: once
CDR3 DNA: TGTGCCAGCAGGTTGGGGACAGGGAGATTTATCACCGGGGAGCTGTTTTTT
CDR3 protein: CASRLGTGRFITGELFF

D gene: -
V gene: TRBV2
J gene: TRBJ1-6
clone size: -
CDR3 DNA: TGTGCCTGTGCCGGGACTCCGGATTCACCCCTCCACTTT
CDR3 protein: CACAGTPDSPLHF